This T cell receptor (beta chain) was captured by sequencing in a study of T cells in localized non-small cell lung cancer. CDR3 length: 15 amino acids. The ends were cut back, 0 bases at V and 4 bases at J, with 13 bases in the middle. CDR1 is SGHVS, CDR2 FQNEAQ, per germline. Libraries were prepared by immunoSEQ multiplex PCR; TCRdb keeps only in-frame clonotypes and omits some of them. The repertoire holds roughly 70,000 clones, 80% to 90% seen once, with about a fifth in the top ten. The source was peripheral blood, collected before any cancer treatment. The clonotype originates from a male donor aged 60 or over with stage III squamous cell lung carcinoma. The chain carries TRBV7-8 and TRBJ2-7, with a tentative D call TRBD1 (7 bases). The CDR3 protein is CASSLATGRLYEQYF. In nucleotides, the CDR3 is TGTGCCAGCAGCTTAGCGACAGGGAGGCTTTACGAGCAGTACTTC.